This is a list of T cell receptor beta chains from one sample in a study of cytomegalovirus exposure and HLA in healthy donors. The protocol was immunoSEQ multiplex PCR, while the TCRdb copy is restricted to in-frame clones and leaves out a portion. The sample records over 150,000 clones, about four fifths being singletons. The sample was PBMCs. These receptors all stem from a woman aged 45-59 years in good health and CMV-seronegative. Each CDR3 is given with its conserved first and last residue. A D gene is named only where the DNA matches it firmly. A clone size is listed for some rows: how often the clone was seen (once, few, many), or a class if it is expanded.

few	TRBV4-2	TRBJ2-4	-	TGTGCCAGCAGCCAAGTCGGGGTTCCTGAGGGCGACATTCAGTACTTC	CASSQVGVPEGDIQYF
-	TRBV25-1	TRBJ2-3	-	TGTGCCAGCAGTCCCCCCGGGGAAAGACCCCATGATACGCAGTATTTT	CASSPPGERPHDTQYF
-	TRBV28	TRBJ2-5	-	TGTGCCAGCAGTTTAGCGGGGCCCCGGTACTTC	CASSLAGPRYF
-	TRBV6-5	TRBJ1-1	TRBD1	TGTGCCAGCAGTTACGTGGACAGGGGGAACACTGAAGCTTTCTTT	CASSYVDRGNTEAFF
-	TRBV19	TRBJ1-5	TRBD1	TGTGCCAGTAGTGGCCCGAACAGGGGGCACCAGCCCCAGCATTTT	CASSGPNRGHQPQHF
-	TRBV10-2	TRBJ2-1	-	TGCGCCAGCAGTGAGGAGCGGTTCAACAATGAGCAGTTCTTC	CASSEERFNNEQFF
-	TRBV18	TRBJ1-5	TRBD1	TGTGCCAGCTCACCATCTACGGACAGGGGGCCCCATCAGCCCCAGCATTTT	CASSPSTDRGPHQPQHF
-	TRBV30	TRBJ2-7	-	TGTGCCTGGAGTATCGGAGGCCCCAGGAGCTACGAGCAGTACTTC	CAWSIGGPRSYEQYF
-	TRBV28	TRBJ2-7	TRBD1	TGTGCCAGCAGTCCCTCGACAGGGGCCTACGAGCAGTACTTC	CASSPSTGAYEQYF
-	TRBV10-3	TRBJ2-7	-	TGTGCCATCAGTGGTTGCGAGCAGTACTTC	CAISGCEQYF
-	TRBV15	TRBJ2-7	-	TGTGCCACCAGCAGAGATTCAGGGGGAGGCTCCTACGAGCAGTACTTC	CATSRDSGGGSYEQYF
few	TRBV12-5	TRBJ1-2	-	TGTGCTAGTGGTTTGGTAAGGGAGGCCCCTCCTCCCGGTGGCTACACCTTC	CASGLVREAPPPGGYTF
once	TRBV18	TRBJ2-7	TRBD2	TGTGCCAGCTCACAGAGACTAGCGGGAGTCGAAGAGCAGTACTTC	CASSQRLAGVEEQYF
-	TRBV28	TRBJ2-7	TRBD1	TGTGCCAGCAGTTCCCCTTTGGGGACAGGGGGTTACGAGCAGTACTTC	CASSSPLGTGGYEQYF
-	TRBV10-1	TRBJ1-1	-	TGCGCCAGCAGTCCAGGGAGGGACACTGAAGCTTTCTTT	CASSPGRDTEAFF
-	TRBV23-1	TRBJ2-1	-	TGCGCCAGCAGTCCCTCTATGGACGGGTACAGGAGAATAAGCAATGAGCAGTTCTTC	CASSPSMDGYRRISNEQFF
once	TRBV9	TRBJ2-1	TRBD2	TGTGCCAGCAGCGTAGAGAGCGGGACCCCGTTAGAGCAGTTCTTC	CASSVESGTPLEQFF
-	TRBV7-9	TRBJ1-4	-	TGTTCCAGCAGCGAAGGGACACTTGGTTCCGAAAAACTGTTTTTT	CSSSEGTLGSEKLFF
-	TRBV7-9	TRBJ2-7	TRBD1	TGTGCCAGCAGCTTAGGGACAGGGGGTTCCTACGAGCAGTACTTC	CASSLGTGGSYEQYF
-	TRBV5-1	TRBJ2-1	TRBD2	TGCGCCAGCAGCTTGTCGGCTAGCGGCTTTAGCTCCTACAATGAGCAGTTCTTC	CASSLSASGFSSYNEQFF
-	TRBV5-5	TRBJ1-4	TRBD1	TGTGCCAGCAGCTTGGGGACAGGGCGGGAAAAACTGTTTTTT	CASSLGTGREKLFF
-	TRBV19	TRBJ1-4	TRBD1	TGTGCCAGTAGTCCACAGGGGTATAGGGGTGAAAAACTGTTTTTT	CASSPQGYRGEKLFF
-	TRBV9	TRBJ2-6	TRBD1	TGTGCCAGCAGCGTGACAGGGGCAGGGGCCAACGTCCTGACTTTC	CASSVTGAGANVLTF
-	TRBV30	TRBJ2-7	-	TGTGCCTGGAGTCGGGGGGCCGCCTACGAGCAGTACTTC	CAWSRGAAYEQYF
-	TRBV7-9	TRBJ2-4	TRBD2	TGTGCCAGCAGCTTAGGGTTTGCGGGAGGGCCAAACATTCAGTACTTC	CASSLGFAGGPNIQYF
-	TRBV6-5	TRBJ2-3	-	TGTGCCAGCAGGCCCGCGGGGACAGATACGCAGTATTTT	CASRPAGTDTQYF
-	TRBV7-2	TRBJ1-1	-	TGTGCCAGCAGCTTCCCGGGGTTGAACACTGAAGCTTTCTTT	CASSFPGLNTEAFF
-	TRBV18	TRBJ1-1	TRBD1	TGTGCCAGCTCACCCGACAGGGAAGTGACTGAAGCTTTCTTT	CASSPDREVTEAFF
-	TRBV6-5	TRBJ1-1	-	TGTGCCAGCAGAGGGACCGGGAGGACTGAAGCTTTCTTT	CASRGTGRTEAFF
-	TRBV19	TRBJ1-1	-	TGTGCCAGTAGTAGAAGACAGACGTCGACCCTCGGTGAAGCTTTCTTT	CASSRRQTSTLGEAFF
-	TRBV10-1	TRBJ1-4	-	TGCGCCAGCGAGGACACGGTTAATGAAAAACTGTTTTTT	CASEDTVNEKLFF
-	TRBV15	TRBJ2-1	-	TGTGCCACCAGCAGAGACCTAAGCGGCGTAGCGACCTACAATGAGCAGTTCTTC	CATSRDLSGVATYNEQFF
-	TRBV4-1	TRBJ2-6	TRBD1	TGCGCCAGCAGCCGAGCCGGGACAGGGGGCTCTGGGGCCAACGTCCTGACTTTC	CASSRAGTGGSGANVLTF
-	TRBV9	TRBJ2-5	TRBD2	TGTGCCAGCAGCACGAGCGGGGGGGGAGGAGAGACCCAGTACTTC	CASSTSGGGGETQYF
-	TRBV30	TRBJ1-3	-	TGTGCCTGGAGCGTTATCACAGGGTTCGGAAACACCATATATTTT	CAWSVITGFGNTIYF
-	TRBV7-9	TRBJ2-7	TRBD2	TGTGCCAGCAGCTTGGGACTAGCGGGACCAGGGGAGCAGTACTTC	CASSLGLAGPGEQYF
-	TRBV7-6	TRBJ2-7	-	TGTGCCAGCAGCTTAGATCCGGTCTACGAGCAGTACTTC	CASSLDPVYEQYF
-	TRBV11-3	TRBJ2-1	-	TGTGCCAGCAGCTGGGGGGACAGCGAGCAGTTCTTC	CASSWGDSEQFF
-	TRBV7-9	TRBJ2-5	TRBD2	TGTGCCAGCAGCACGACTAGCGGACGGGGGGAGACCCAGTACTTC	CASSTTSGRGETQYF
-	TRBV7-8	TRBJ1-5	TRBD1	TGTGCCAGCAGTGGGACAGGATATCAGCCCCAGCATTTT	CASSGTGYQPQHF
-	TRBV29-1	TRBJ2-5	-	TGCAGCACGTATGGAGGGATTCAAGAGACCCAGTACTTC	CSTYGGIQETQYF
-	TRBV27	TRBJ2-7	TRBD2	TGTGCCAGTAGTAGCGGGGTTGAAACCTACGAGCAGTACTTC	CASSSGVETYEQYF
-	TRBV19	TRBJ1-6	-	TGTGCCAGTAGTATCGAGTATTCACCCCTCCACTTT	CASSIEYSPLHF
-	TRBV6-7	TRBJ2-2	-	TGTGCCAGCAGTTACTCGACCCGATACCCCAAAGAGAGGGGGACCGGGGAGCTGTTTTTT	CASSYSTRYPKERGTGELFF
-	TRBV11-2	TRBJ2-2	TRBD1	TGTGCCAGCAGCCCCTTGACAGGGGGCTTGACCGGGGAGCTGTTTTTT	CASSPLTGGLTGELFF
-	TRBV29-1	TRBJ2-1	TRBD1	TGCAGCGTTGGGGGTTGGGGACAGGGGGCCGATGAGCAGTTCTTC	CSVGGWGQGADEQFF
-	TRBV19	TRBJ2-2	-	TGTGCCAGTAGTATCTACACCGGGGAGCTGTTTTTT	CASSIYTGELFF
-	TRBV7-2	TRBJ1-2	TRBD1	TGTGCCAGCAGCTCGCGGGACAGGGTCGGCGGCTACACCTTC	CASSSRDRVGGYTF
once	TRBV19	TRBJ2-5	-	TGTGCCAGTAGTATAGGCAGGGGTGCGGAGACCCAGTACTTC	CASSIGRGAETQYF
-	TRBV11-2	TRBJ2-7	-	TGTGCCAGCAGCGATACAGGGAGTCCCTACGAGCAGTACTTC	CASSDTGSPYEQYF
-	TRBV6-6	TRBJ1-2	-	TGTGCCAGCAGTTTTCAAGGACCCGGGATGGGGGGCTACACCTTC	CASSFQGPGMGGYTF
-	TRBV10-3	TRBJ2-2	TRBD1	TGTGCCATCAGCCCCCGGGACAGGGAGGGGGAGCTGTTTTTT	CAISPRDREGELFF
-	TRBV5-6	TRBJ2-7	-	TGTGCCAGCAGCTGGGGATCCAGCGGATCCTACGAGCAGTACTTC	CASSWGSSGSYEQYF
-	TRBV6-5	TRBJ2-3	TRBD1	TGTGCCAGCAGTTCAGGACAGGGGAGCACAGATACGCAGTATTTT	CASSSGQGSTDTQYF
few	TRBV6-5	TRBJ1-2	-	TGTGCCAGCAGTTACATGGGCGGGGAGGCCTATGGCTACACCTTC	CASSYMGGEAYGYTF
-	TRBV5-6	TRBJ1-4	TRBD1	TGTGCCAGCAGCTTTGGACAGGGTAGTGAAAAACTGTTTTTT	CASSFGQGSEKLFF
-	TRBV6-5	TRBJ2-7	-	TGTGCCAGCAGTGACAGGTGGAGCTCCTACGAGCAGTACTTC	CASSDRWSSYEQYF
-	TRBV5-1	TRBJ2-1	TRBD2	TGCGCCAGCAGCTTGGCGGGACTAGCGGGGACCTACAATGAGCAGTTCTTC	CASSLAGLAGTYNEQFF
few	TRBV7-2	TRBJ2-1	TRBD2	TGTGCCAGCAGCTTGCGGGGGAGCTCCTACAATGAGCAGTTCTTC	CASSLRGSSYNEQFF